These T cell receptor beta chains were read from a single sample in a study of read filtering for tumor transcriptome and immune sequencing. TCRdb processed the reads anew with MiXCR; each CDR3 protein has one entry. The sample includes 75,000 to 95,000 distinct CDR3 sequences, around an eighth of them seen just once. The sample consisted of a population of CD138-negative cells sorted from bone marrow. These receptors originate from a donor at least 40 years old with multiple myeloma. CDR3s include the opening cysteine and the closing phenylalanine or tryptophan. Fields, in order: CDR3 DNA, CDR3 protein, D gene, J gene, clone size, V gene. D genes are given only for firm matches. Size tells how often a clone was seen (once, few, many) or the class of an expanded clone, and some rows leave it out.

CDR3 DNA: TGTGCCAGCAGTCCAACCGACTTAACCCAGTACTTC
CDR3 protein: CASSPTDLTQYF
D gene: -
J gene: TRBJ2-5
clone size: -
V gene: TRBV6-6

CDR3 DNA: TGTGCCACCAGTGATCTACCTGGGTCTGGGGAGCTGTTTTTT
CDR3 protein: CATSDLPGSGELFF
D gene: -
J gene: TRBJ2-2
clone size: many
V gene: TRBV24-1

CDR3 DNA: TGTGCCAGCAGTGAGGGGGGGTCGGCTGAGCAATTCTTC
CDR3 protein: CASSEGGSAEQFF
D gene: -
J gene: TRBJ2-1
clone size: few
V gene: TRBV6-2/TRBV6-3

CDR3 DNA: TGTGCCAGCAGCCCCCGGGGTAGCTCTTACAATGAGCAGTTCTTC
CDR3 protein: CASSPRGSSYNEQFF
D gene: -
J gene: TRBJ2-1
clone size: many
V gene: TRBV7-2

CDR3 DNA: TGCAGCGTTAAGTTGATCGATAGCCCCTACGAGCAGTACTTC
CDR3 protein: CSVKLIDSPYEQYF
D gene: -
J gene: TRBJ2-7
clone size: many
V gene: TRBV29-1

CDR3 DNA: TGTGCCAGCAGTTTATCGAGGGCGGGAGGGCTATATGAGCAGTTCTTC
CDR3 protein: CASSLSRAGGLYEQFF
D gene: TRBD2
J gene: TRBJ2-1
clone size: -
V gene: TRBV28

CDR3 DNA: TGTGCCAGCAGTTACGACGGTGTTCTCTCTGGGGCCAACGTCCTGACTTTC
CDR3 protein: CASSYDGVLSGANVLTF
D gene: -
J gene: TRBJ2-6
clone size: few
V gene: TRBV6-5

CDR3 DNA: TGCAGCGTTGAGTCTGGAGACAGCACAGATACGCAGTATTTT
CDR3 protein: CSVESGDSTDTQYF
D gene: -
J gene: TRBJ2-3
clone size: many
V gene: TRBV29-1

CDR3 DNA: TGTGCCAGCAGTTTAGGACAGCCCGGAGGCGATGAGCAGTTCTTC
CDR3 protein: CASSLGQPGGDEQFF
D gene: -
J gene: TRBJ2-1
clone size: many
V gene: TRBV12-3/TRBV12-4

CDR3 DNA: TGCGCCAGCAGTAGTCCCGCAGCAGATACGCAGTATTTT
CDR3 protein: CASSSPAADTQYF
D gene: -
J gene: TRBJ2-3
clone size: many
V gene: TRBV5-1

CDR3 DNA: TGCAGCGTTGAAGGGGATACTGAAGCTTTCTTT
CDR3 protein: CSVEGDTEAFF
D gene: -
J gene: TRBJ1-1
clone size: many
V gene: TRBV29-1

CDR3 DNA: TGCAGTGCTAGAAAGGGACAGCCCCAGCATTTT
CDR3 protein: CSARKGQPQHF
D gene: -
J gene: TRBJ1-5
clone size: many
V gene: TRBV20-1

CDR3 DNA: TGCAGTGCTAGAGATTCCGGGACAGGATACAACTATGGCTACACCTTC
CDR3 protein: CSARDSGTGYNYGYTF
D gene: TRBD1
J gene: TRBJ1-2
clone size: many
V gene: TRBV20-1

CDR3 DNA: TGTGCCAGCAGCTTAAGTAGCGGCGAGCAGTTCTTC
CDR3 protein: CASSLSSGEQFF
D gene: -
J gene: TRBJ2-1
clone size: many
V gene: TRBV11-1

CDR3 DNA: TGTGCCAGCACCCCTCCCTCACTAGCGGGAAGCTCCTACGAGCAGTACTTC
CDR3 protein: CASTPPSLAGSSYEQYF
D gene: TRBD2
J gene: TRBJ2-7
clone size: once
V gene: TRBV28

CDR3 DNA: TGTGCCAGCAGTTTACAGGATGAGCAGTTCTTC
CDR3 protein: CASSLQDEQFF
D gene: -
J gene: TRBJ2-1
clone size: medium-sized
V gene: TRBV28

CDR3 DNA: TGTGCCAGCAGGTCAGGGAGGTATCAGCCCCAGCATTTT
CDR3 protein: CASRSGRYQPQHF
D gene: -
J gene: TRBJ1-5
clone size: many
V gene: TRBV2